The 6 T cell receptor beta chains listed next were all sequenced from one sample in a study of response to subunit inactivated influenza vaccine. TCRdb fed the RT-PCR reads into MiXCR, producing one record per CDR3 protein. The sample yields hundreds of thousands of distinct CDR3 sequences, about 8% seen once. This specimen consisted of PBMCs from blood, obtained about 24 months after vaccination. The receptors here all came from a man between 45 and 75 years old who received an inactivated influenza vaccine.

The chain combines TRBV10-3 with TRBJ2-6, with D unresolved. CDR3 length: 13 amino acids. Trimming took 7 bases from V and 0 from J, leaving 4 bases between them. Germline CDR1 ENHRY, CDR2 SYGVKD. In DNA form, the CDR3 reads TGTGCCATCAAAGACTCTGGGGCCAACGTCCTGACTTTC. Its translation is CAIKDSGANVLTF.

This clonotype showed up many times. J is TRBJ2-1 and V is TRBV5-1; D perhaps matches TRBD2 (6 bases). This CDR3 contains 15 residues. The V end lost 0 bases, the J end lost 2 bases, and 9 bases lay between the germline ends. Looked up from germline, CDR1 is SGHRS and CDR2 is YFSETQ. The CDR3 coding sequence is TGCGCCAGCAGCTTGGCGTTAGCGGCCTACAATGAGCAGTTCTTC. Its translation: CASSLALAAYNEQFF.

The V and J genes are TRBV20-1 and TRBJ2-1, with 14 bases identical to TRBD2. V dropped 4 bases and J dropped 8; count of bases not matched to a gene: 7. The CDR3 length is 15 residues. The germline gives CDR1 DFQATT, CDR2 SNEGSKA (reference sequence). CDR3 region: CSAIGLAGGGDEQFF. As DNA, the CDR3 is TGCAGTGCTATCGGACTAGCGGGAGGAGGGGATGAGCAGTTCTTC.

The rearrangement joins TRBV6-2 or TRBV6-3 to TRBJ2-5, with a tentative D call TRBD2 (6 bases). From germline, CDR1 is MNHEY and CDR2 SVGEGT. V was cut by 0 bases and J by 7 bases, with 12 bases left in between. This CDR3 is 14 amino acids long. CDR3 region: CASSYSNQGGTQYF. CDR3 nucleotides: TGTGCCAGCAGTTACTCGAATCAGGGAGGGACCCAGTACTTC.

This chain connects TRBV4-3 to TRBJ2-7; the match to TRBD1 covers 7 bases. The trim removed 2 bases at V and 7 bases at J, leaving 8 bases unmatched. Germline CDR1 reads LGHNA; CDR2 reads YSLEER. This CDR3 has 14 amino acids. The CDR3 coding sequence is TGCGCCAGCAGCCAACCCACCCGGACAGGAGAGCAGTACTTC. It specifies CASSQPTRTGEQYF.

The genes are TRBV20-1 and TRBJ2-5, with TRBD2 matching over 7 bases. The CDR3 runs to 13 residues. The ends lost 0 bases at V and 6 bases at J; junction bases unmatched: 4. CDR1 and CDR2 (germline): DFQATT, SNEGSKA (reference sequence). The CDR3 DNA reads TGCAGTGCTAGAGAACGACTAGCAAAGACCCAGTACTTC. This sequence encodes CSARERLAKTQYF.